The clone carrying this TCR beta chain was seen at least ten times. This entry is derived from a study of Graves' ophthalmopathy and Graves' hyperthyroidism. TCR beta CDR3 amplification used RNA transcripts. RT-PCR was first run with HTBI primers, then multiplex PCR in a second round. TCRdb ran MiXCR on the multiplex PCR reads and lists one entry per CDR3 protein. The repertoire holds a few hundred thousand distinct CDR3 sequences, with around 20% as singletons. Germline V gene sequence: CDR1 SEHNR, CDR2 FQNEAQ (reference sequence). The CDR3 runs 15 residues. V lost 5 bases to trimming and J lost 1 base, with 11 bases between them.

This sequence joins TRBV7-9 and TRBJ2-2; weak D call: TRBD2 (6 bases). Material: peripheral blood. The origin of this receptor is a woman aged 18 to 35 with Graves' ophthalmopathy. CDR3 in amino acids: CASSQLSGNTGELFF. As DNA, the CDR3 is TGTGCCAGCAGCCAACTTAGCGGGAACACCGGGGAGCTGTTTTTT.